Sequencing of this T cell receptor beta chain was carried out in a study of vaccination and CD4 T cells after COVID-19. Regarding the study as a whole: The median SARS-CoV-2-reactive clonotype number increased from approximately 21 to 38, without statistical significance. Convalescent patients had 304 of 307 vaccine-specific clones showing spike mono-reactivity.

Indicated treatment: roughly ten-day PBMC culture with coronavirus spike peptide pools or control peptides (ViraFEST assay). Peptide-pool expansion of antigen-specific T cells preceded TCR sequencing in ViraFEST. This clonotype has a handful of counts. Its antigen remains unidentified. Germline V gives CDR1 SGHTS, CDR2 YDEGEE. The CDR3 has 13 amino acids. V was shortened by 0 bases and J by 7 bases, with 10 bases between the two germline ends. Once obtained from cultured CD4+ T cells, the DNA was sequenced using the Oncomine TCR Beta short-read assay. Cultures of CD4+ T cells served as the source for extracting genomic DNA. TCRdb ran MiXCR on the PCR reads and lists one entry per CDR3 protein. This table holds some 15,000 distinct CDR3 sequences, approximately 40% found once.

The chain combines TRBV5-8 with TRBJ1-2; no reliable D call. Sample: CD4+ T cells from blood, cultured in vitro, taken before SARS-CoV-2 vaccination. The sequence was obtained from a human donor who received a COVID-19 vaccine. The CDR3: CASSLAVGGGYTF. CDR3 in DNA: TGTGCCAGCAGCTTGGCCGTCGGTGGTGGCTACACCTTC.